The 7 T cell receptor beta chains listed next were all sequenced from one sample in a study of T cells in tumors after PD-1 blockade (dated by TCRdb to about 2019). The time point label, read with the paper, signifies: before anti-PD-1 therapy. The library relied on the immunoSEQ multiplex PCR assay. TCRdb re-hosts the immuneACCESS table, in-frame sequences only. Its copies lack some clones; in the studies checked, an unresolved V gene accounts for under half of them, and the cause for the rest is not known. Across this sample there are some 47,000 clones, with 75% to 80% seen only once. Over 15% of the sample goes to the ten largest clones. Sequences were derived from PBMCs, sampled before anti-PD-1 treatment. The receptors derive from a human donor with basal cell carcinoma.

This clone was seen a few times. The J gene is TRBJ1-2, the V gene TRBV28, with 7 bases lining up with TRBD1. Germline trimming cut 6 bases from V and 2 bases from J; bases unmatched to any gene: 6. This CDR3 has 14 residues. Per germline, CDR1 MDHEN and CDR2 SYDVKM. The CDR3 nucleotides read TGTGCCAGCAGAATCGGACAGGCGAACTATGGCTACACCTTC. Protein sequence: CASRIGQANYGYTF.

There are a few counts of this clone. The chain carries TRBV7-2 and TRBJ1-1, with D perhaps matching TRBD1 (5 bases). Germline loops: CDR1 SGHTA, CDR2 FQGNSA. The length of the CDR3 is 15 residues. Trimming shortened V by 2 bases and J by 4 bases, and 14 bases separated the two germline ends. The DNA of the CDR3 is TGTGCCAGCAGCTTACCCTTGGGGGGAGCCACTGAAGCTTTCTTT. Its protein product is CASSLPLGGATEAFF.

The rearrangement links TRBV30 to TRBJ1-1, with D unresolved. The CDR3 is made up of 11 amino acids. CDR1 GTSNPN and CDR2 SVGIG come from the germline V gene (reference sequence). V gave up 0 bases and J gave up 11 bases, with 10 bases separating them. The CDR3 reads CAWSVHRGAFF. The CDR3 region has the DNA TGTGCCTGGAGTGTACATCGAGGGGCTTTCTTT.

The rearrangement uses TRBV12-3 or TRBV12-4 and TRBJ1-1; no firm D call. There are 13 residues in the CDR3. Trimming took 3 bases from V and 1 from J, leaving 6 bases between them. The CDR3: CASSFSANTEAFF. The CDR3 DNA sequence: TGTGCCAGCAGTTTCTCGGCGAACACTGAAGCTTTCTTT.

The rearrangement uses TRBV3-1 (or the pseudogene TRBV3-2) and TRBJ2-7; TRBD1 agrees at 8 bases. The CDR3 spans 16 residues. The germline V gene has CDR1 LGHDT and CDR2 YNNKEL (reference sequence). Trimming took 0 bases from V and 2 from J; bases not matched to a gene: 6. The CDR3 region is CASSQDRDRTPYEQYF. Here the CDR3 DNA reads TGTGCCAGCAGCCAAGATAGGGACAGGACCCCCTACGAGCAGTACTTC.

This clone was counted a single time. The V call is TRBV15, the J call TRBJ2-4; D is unresolved. This CDR3 has 14 residues. Germline V gene sequence: CDR1 LNHNV, CDR2 YYDKDF (reference sequence). Trimming took 0 bases from V and 4 from J, leaving 7 bases between them. The chain's CDR3 is CATSRDFEKNIQYF. DNA of the CDR3: TGTGCCACCAGCAGAGATTTCGAGAAAAACATTCAGTACTTC.

The chain has TRBV5-1 and TRBJ2-1, with D maybe TRBD2 (5 bases). Trimming cost V 1 base and J 0 bases, with 11 bases left between them. The germline V gene has CDR1 SGHRS and CDR2 YFSETQ. The CDR3 contains 16 residues. The CDR3 region is CASSLIGVRSYNEQFF. In nucleotides, the CDR3 is TGCGCCAGCAGCTTGATCGGGGTTCGCTCCTACAATGAGCAGTTCTTC.